This entry lists 2 T cell receptor beta chains sequenced from one sample in a study of blood T cell repertoires in COVID-19. Sequenced by immunoSEQ multiplex PCR; TCRdb stores in-frame clones only, minus some. Of around 86,000 clones in the sample, around 80% are singletons; the top ten hold around 27%. Material for sequencing was peripheral blood. The receptor source for this set is an elderly woman with acute or convalescent COVID-19.

This clone was seen a few times. V usage is TRBV3-1 (or the pseudogene TRBV3-2) and J usage is TRBJ2-2; D may be TRBD2 (5 bases). The CDR3 runs to 14 residues. V gave up 3 bases and J gave up 7 bases, with 12 bases separating them. The germline V gene has CDR1 LGHDT and CDR2 YNNKEL (reference sequence). CDR3 coding DNA: TGTGCCAGCAGCCACGAGCCTGGAGGCGGGGAGCTGTTTTTT. This gives the protein CASSHEPGGGELFF.

The rearrangement joins TRBV24-1 to TRBJ2-1, with 13 bases that match TRBD2. Germline loops: CDR1 KGHDR, CDR2 SFDVKD. The CDR3 sequence is 21 residues long. V trimming: 6 bases; J trimming: 7 bases; junction bases outside the gene matches: 23. The CDR3 loop reads CATSRDRDRRTSGGTRNEQFF. The CDR3 region has the DNA TGTGCCACCAGTCGGGACAGGGACCGCCGGACTAGCGGGGGAACTAGGAATGAGCAGTTCTTC.